This T cell receptor (beta chain) was sequenced during a study of response to subunit inactivated influenza vaccine. Whole-study results and caveats: Authors suggested each seasonal influenza vaccination recruits few new T cells.

TCRdb re-analysed the RT-PCR reads in MiXCR, keeping a single row per CDR3 protein. The sample shows fewer than 700,000 distinct CDR3 sequences, 13% of them seen only once. Turning to this clonotype: What it binds is unknown. The conserved closing phenylalanine or tryptophan is absent in this CDR3, likely reflecting a read error.

The clonotype originates from a man aged 50-59 years who received an inactivated influenza vaccine. The sample in question was PBMCs from blood, obtained roughly 47 days after vaccination.

CDR3 coding DNA: TGCGCCAGCAGCTTGGCGGGAGATACCGGGGAGCTGTTTCTT. It translates to CASSLAGDTGELFL. This rearrangement joins TRBV5-1 to TRBJ2-2; possible D gene TRBD2, 6 bases. V lost 0 bases and J lost 5, with 8 bases in between. The CDR3 length is 14 residues. Germline loops: CDR1 SGHRS, CDR2 YFSETQ.